This TCR beta chain was sequenced in a study of blood T cell repertoires in COVID-19. This CDR3 contains 17 residues. V trimming: 1 base; J trimming: 8 bases; junction bases outside the gene matches: 13. Per the germline V gene, CDR1 is SGHTA and CDR2 is FQGTGA. Authors' methods: How many nucleated cells were present was estimated from reference gene primer amplification. The data were produced by immunoSEQ multiplex PCR, yet TCRdb's version contains in-frame clones alone and is incomplete. V, J and clone size reflect that table, while D and trimming were determined from the DNA. Of some 220,000 clones detected, around 89% appear once; the ten largest clones hold about 2.4%. Participants, roughly 18 to 100 years old, spanned under 25 US areas. In Cohort 3, a recovered donor had either two negative PCRs, clearance, or symptom resolution.

This rearrangement joins TRBV7-3 to TRBJ1-1, with 10 bases lining up with TRBD1. This receptor was obtained from a woman under 40 who had recovered from COVID-19. Material: PBMCs or T cells enriched from blood (not recorded which). The CDR3 DNA sequence: TGTGCCAGCAGCTTAAGACCTCTCGGGACAGGGGTCCGAGAAGCTTTCTTT. Translating gives CASSLRPLGTGVREAFF.